This T cell receptor beta chain was found in a study of human T cells and chemical hapten exposure. Study information: Patients were mainly female, each with alopecia areata, totalis or universalis.

Stated time point: pre-sensitization, week 0. The treatment: therapeutic diphenylcyclopropenone sensitization with weekly scalp DPC. TCRdb redid the calling of the RACE reads with MiXCR, one entry per CDR3 protein. The data hold over 70,000 distinct CDR3 sequences, with 12% to 15% observed a single time. The V end was cut by 3 bases, the J end by 3 bases, with 15 bases between. Germline V gene lookup returns CDR1 MNHEY and CDR2 SMNVEV (reference sequence). This CDR3 is 15 amino acids long. The V and J genes are TRBV27 and TRBJ2-7; D perhaps matches TRBD2 (5 bases). Sample: whole blood, taken in connection with sensitization to the hapten diphenylcyclopropenone (DPC). The TCR comes from a woman aged 45-65 years with alopecia areata. Some clones in this sample may be carry-over from other donors' samples. The CDR3 nucleotides are TGTGCCAGCAGTTTCGCCGGGGAAGGTTACTACGAGCAGTACTTC. Translating gives CASSFAGEGYYEQYF.